This paragraph covers one TCR beta chain sequence. Treatment: 15 to 20 received Ad26.COV2.S at low or high dose, single or two shots; 5 received placebo; per-sample allocation not given. Collection of samples fell on day 63 after the first vaccine or placebo injection. The data derive from a study of Ad26.COV2.S vaccination and SARS-CoV-2 variants. The wider study: Donor had been placed in the Ad26.COV2.S arm of the COV1001 trial. Ad26.COV2.S was injected intramuscularly once or twice, 56 days apart.

Method: immunoSEQ multiplex PCR; TCRdb's copy keeps in-frame clones and lacks some. Of 350,000 to 450,000 clones listed, about nine tenths are singletons. Trimming at V came to 6 bases and at J to 1 base, leaving 20 bases not matched to a gene. The germline gives CDR1 LNHDA, CDR2 SQIVND (reference sequence). This CDR3 region has 21 residues. The starting material was peripheral blood, obtained in a trial of Ad26.COV2.S vaccine versus placebo. The receptor was derived from a person aged 18-65 years who received the Ad26.COV2.S COVID-19 vaccine or a placebo. The J gene is TRBJ2-3, the V gene TRBV19; 12 bases line up with TRBD2. Here the CDR3 reads CASSHRYLAGGPGRGTDTQYF. The CDR3 bases are TGTGCCAGTAGCCACCGATACCTAGCGGGAGGGCCGGGACGTGGCACAGATACGCAGTATTTT.